This TCR beta chain was documented in a study of cytomegalovirus exposure and HLA in healthy donors. From germline, CDR1 is SGHRS and CDR2 YFSETQ. With V trimmed by 8 bases and J by 6 bases, 19 bases remained unmatched. This CDR3 is 16 amino acids long. The table came from immunoSEQ multiplex PCR; TCRdb's copy has only in-frame clones and leaves some out. Here the sample spans about 110,000 clones, approximately 96% being singletons. V is TRBV5-1 and J is TRBJ1-1; the match to TRBD1 covers 7 bases. Sequencing was carried out using PBMCs. The TCR comes from a young woman in good health and CMV-seronegative. The DNA of the CDR3 is TGCGCCAGTAGGCTTATGGGACAGATAAAGGAGGCTGAAGCTTTCTTT. This sequence encodes CASRLMGQIKEAEAFF.